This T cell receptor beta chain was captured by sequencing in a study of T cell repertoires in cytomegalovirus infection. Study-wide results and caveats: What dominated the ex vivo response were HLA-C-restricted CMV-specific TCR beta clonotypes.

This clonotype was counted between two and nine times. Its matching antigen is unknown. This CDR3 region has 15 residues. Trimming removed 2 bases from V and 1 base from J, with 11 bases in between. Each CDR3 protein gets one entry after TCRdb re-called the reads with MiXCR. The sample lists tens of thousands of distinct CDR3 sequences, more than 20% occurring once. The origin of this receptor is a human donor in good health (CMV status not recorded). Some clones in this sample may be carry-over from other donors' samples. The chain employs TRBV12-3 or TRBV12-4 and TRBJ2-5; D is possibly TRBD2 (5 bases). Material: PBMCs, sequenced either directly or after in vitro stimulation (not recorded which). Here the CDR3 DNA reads TGTGCCAGCAGTTTAAGCGCAGGACTCCAAGAGACCCAGTACTTC. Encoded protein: CASSLSAGLQETQYF.